These 18 T cell receptor beta chains came from one sample sequenced in a study of T cells in Graves' hyperthyroidism and ophthalmopathy. The TCR beta CDR3 regions underwent amplification using RNA transcripts as the source. An initial round of RT-PCR targeting the TCR CDR3 relied on the HTBI primer set. TCRdb redid the calling of the multiplex PCR reads with MiXCR, one entry per CDR3 protein. This sample has a few hundred thousand distinct CDR3 sequences; 15% to 19% occur once, and the top ten carry 7.3%. Specimen: blood. Receptor source: a woman aged 25 to 39 with Graves' hyperthyroidism.

V usage is TRBV12-3 or TRBV12-4 and J usage is TRBJ2-3, with 11 bases fitting TRBD2. With 5 bases clipped from V and 4 bases from J, the junction kept 5 bases outside the gene matches. The CDR3 loop spans 15 amino acids. The DNA of the CDR3 is TGTGCCAGCAGTGATAGCGGGAGGGGATCAGATACGCAGTATTTT. It is translated as CASSDSGRGSDTQYF.

Many counts were recorded for this clonotype. The gene calls are TRBV30 and TRBJ2-7; D unclear. V gave up 1 base and J gave up 5 bases, with 12 bases separating them. Germline V lookup: CDR1 GTSNPN, CDR2 SVGIG (reference sequence). The CDR3 is 13 amino acids. CDR3 bases: TGTGCCTGGAGTGCGCGATCGTTCCACGAGCAGTACTTC. Translated: CAWSARSFHEQYF.

J is TRBJ2-7 and V is TRBV7-2; no clear D gene. V was trimmed by 1 base and J by 4 bases, leaving 11 bases between them. Germline V gene sequence: CDR1 SGHTA, CDR2 FQGNSA. This CDR3 contains 14 residues. The CDR3 region is CASSLEARLYEQYF. The CDR3, as DNA: TGTGCCAGCAGCTTAGAGGCCAGGCTATACGAGCAGTACTTC.

There are a few counts of this clonotype. This rearrangement joins TRBV6-1 to TRBJ1-5; D might be TRBD1 (5 bases). Germline CDR1 is MNHNS and CDR2 is SASEGT. Trimming removed 5 bases at V and 7 bases at J, with 15 bases between. This CDR3 contains 14 residues. The CDR3 DNA reads as TGTGCCAGCAGTTTAATCTCGGGGGAACAGCCCCAGCATTTT. It translates to CASSLISGEQPQHF.

To note about this clonotype: This likely comes from a read error, as the CDR3 has no conserved phenylalanine or tryptophan at its end. The CDR3 reads CSARDRGTEAFS. For the CDR3, the DNA is TGCAGTGCTAGAGACAGGGGGACTGAAGCTTTCTCT. The V call is TRBV20-1, the J call TRBJ1-1; 7 bases agree with TRBD1. The germline CDR1 and CDR2 sequences are DFQATT and SNEGSKA (reference sequence). Trimming cost V 0 bases and J 5 bases; bases outside gene matches: 0. This CDR3 contains 12 residues.

The chain joins TRBV6-9 to TRBJ2-7; tentative D call: TRBD1 (6 bases). The length of the CDR3 is 14 residues. Germline V lookup: CDR1 MNHGY, CDR2 SVAAGI. Trimming took off 3 bases at V and 7 bases at J, with 16 bases between the two ends. CDR3 region: CASSYAGTPLEQYF. DNA of the CDR3: TGTGCCAGCAGTTACGCCGGGACACCTTTGGAGCAGTACTTC.

In its sample, this clonotype was seen a few times. This may arise from a read error, as a much more abundant clone is one base away. V usage is TRBV2 and J usage is TRBJ1-1; perhaps TRBD1 as D (5 bases). Germline V gene lookup returns CDR1 SNHLY and CDR2 FYNNEI. This CDR3 is 14 amino acids long. V was shortened by 5 bases and J by 7 bases, with 17 bases between the two germline ends. CDR3 sequence: CASSPRRSGCEAFF. The CDR3 nucleotides are TGTGCCAGCAGTCCCCGGCGATCAGGGTGTGAAGCTTTCTTT.

The chain has TRBV7-2 and TRBJ2-3, with 10 bases identical to TRBD2. The J segment lost 9 bases and the V segment lost 6 bases, leaving 15 bases of the junction unmatched. CDR3 size: 16 residues. Germline V gene data show CDR1 as SGHTA and CDR2 as FQGNSA. This chain's CDR3 is CASRAPGLATSGTQYF. The CDR3 DNA follows: TGTGCCAGCAGGGCGCCGGGACTAGCGACCTCAGGGACGCAGTATTTT.

This clonotype was counted only a few times. With a much larger clone just one base away, this may be a read error. The chain combines TRBV30 with TRBJ1-1; D is undetermined. The germline gives CDR1 GTSNPN, CDR2 SVGIG (reference sequence). There are 13 residues in the CDR3. The CDR3 reads CAWTKAANTETFF. The CDR3 DNA reads as TGTGCCTGGACGAAGGCAGCTAACACTGAAACTTTCTTT.

This clonotype was detected a few times. The J gene is TRBJ2-1, the V gene TRBV6-1; TRBD2 aligns across 10 bases. This CDR3 comprises 13 residues. The V segment lost 8 bases and the J segment 6 bases; nucleotides outside the gene matches: 4. The germline V gene has CDR1 MNHNS and CDR2 SASEGT. CDR3 region: CASRTSGVNEQFF. In nucleotides, the CDR3 is TGTGCCAGCCGGACTAGCGGAGTCAATGAGCAGTTCTTC.

The chain has TRBV6-5 and TRBJ1-6; 11 bases fit TRBD1. J gave up 6 bases and V 2 bases, and 3 bases lay outside the gene matches. The CDR3 extends over 16 amino acids. CDR1 is MNHEY, CDR2 SVGAGI, per germline. CDR3 loop: CASSYRTGGGNSPLHF. The DNA of the CDR3 is TGTGCCAGCAGTTACCGGACAGGGGGCGGTAATTCACCCCTCCACTTT.

This clonotype was counted at least ten times. The rearrangement joins TRBV20-1 to TRBJ2-7, with 11 bases matching TRBD2. V gave up 5 bases and J gave up 5 bases; unmatched junction bases: 11. The CDR3 is made up of 15 amino acids. Per the germline V gene, CDR1 is DFQATT and CDR2 is SNEGSKA (reference sequence). CDR3 coding DNA: TGCAGTGCTTACCTACTAGCGGGAGTTAGTAACGAGCAGTACTTC. The encoded protein is CSAYLLAGVSNEQYF.

Ten or more counts support this clonotype. The chain uses TRBV27 and TRBJ2-1, with D perhaps TRBD2 (5 bases). Per the germline V gene, CDR1 is MNHEY and CDR2 is SMNVEV (reference sequence). The CDR3 sequence is 16 residues long. With 5 bases removed from V and 0 bases from J, the gap between germline ends came to 14 bases. This CDR3 reads CASSIPLEVSYNEQFF. CDR3 sequence (DNA): TGTGCCAGCAGTATCCCTTTGGAGGTCTCCTACAATGAGCAGTTCTTC.

This clonotype came up many times. The chain uses TRBV18 and TRBJ2-3; TRBD1 matches at 7 bases. V lost 5 bases and J lost 2; bases outside the gene matches: 7. The CDR3 covers 15 residues. Germline assignment: CDR1 KGHSH and CDR2 LQKENI. Here the CDR3 reads CASSSRDRHTDTQYF. In nucleotides, the CDR3 is TGTGCCAGCTCATCAAGGGACAGACACACAGATACGCAGTATTTT. The full variable domain, its missing parts supplied by reference TRBV18 and TRBJ2-3, is NAGVMQNPRHLVRRRGQEARLRCSPMKGHSHVYWYRQLPEEGLKFMVYLQKENIIDESGMPKERFSAEFPKEGPSILRIQQVVRGDSAAYFCASSSRDRHTDTQYFGPGTRLTVL.

This clonotype was observed at least ten times. The rearrangement uses TRBV10-3 and TRBJ2-7; D remains unclear. The V and J ends lost 6 bases and 3 bases respectively, with 12 bases between them. Germline loops: CDR1 ENHRY, CDR2 SYGVKD. There are 13 residues in the CDR3. The CDR3 here is CAISADGLYEQYF. CDR3 nucleotide sequence: TGTGCCATCAGCGCGGACGGCCTCTACGAGCAGTACTTC.

This clonotype was detected many times. The chain combines TRBV7-9 with TRBJ2-2; D gene uncertain. The CDR3 totals 14 residues. V shed 2 bases and J shed 5 bases, with 9 bases lying between them. The V gene's germline CDR1 is SEHNR and CDR2 FQNEAQ (reference sequence). The CDR3 nucleotides read TGTGCCAGCAGCTTATCTTCGGCGACCGGGGAGCTGTTTTTT. Translated: CASSLSSATGELFF.

This clonotype was counted a few times. V gene TRBV15 combines with J gene TRBJ2-3; D may match TRBD1 or TRBD2 (7 bases each). This CDR3 comprises 15 residues. Germline assignment: CDR1 LNHNV and CDR2 YYDKDF (reference sequence). Trimming cost V 2 bases and J 5 bases, with 14 bases left between them. The CDR3 DNA is TGTGCCACCAGCAGACTTGGGGGGGACAGAGATACGCAGTATTTT. Amino acid sequence: CATSRLGGDRDTQYF.

This clonotype was recorded at least ten times. The chain recombines TRBV12-3 or TRBV12-4 with TRBJ2-2, with 10 nucleotides matching TRBD1. CDR3 length: 16 amino acids. The trim removed 7 bases at V and 6 bases at J, leaving 11 bases unmatched. The CDR3 sequence: CASIPGTGVWSGELFF. CDR3 coding DNA: TGTGCCAGCATCCCCGGGACAGGGGTTTGGTCCGGGGAGCTGTTTTTT.